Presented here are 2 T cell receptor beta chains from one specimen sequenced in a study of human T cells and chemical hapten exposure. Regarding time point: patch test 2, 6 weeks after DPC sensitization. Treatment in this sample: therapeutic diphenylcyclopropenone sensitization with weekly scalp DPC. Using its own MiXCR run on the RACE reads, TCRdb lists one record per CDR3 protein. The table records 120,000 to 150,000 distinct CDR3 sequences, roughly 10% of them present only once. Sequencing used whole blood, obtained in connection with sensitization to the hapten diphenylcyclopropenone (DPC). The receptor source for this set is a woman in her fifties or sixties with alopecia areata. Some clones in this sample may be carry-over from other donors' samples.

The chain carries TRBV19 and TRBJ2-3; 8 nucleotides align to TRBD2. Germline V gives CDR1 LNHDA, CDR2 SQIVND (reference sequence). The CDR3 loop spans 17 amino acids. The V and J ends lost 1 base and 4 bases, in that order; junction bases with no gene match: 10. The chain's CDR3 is CASSIVRPGRGPDTQYF. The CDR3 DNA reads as TGTGCCAGTAGTATAGTGCGGCCCGGGAGGGGCCCAGATACGCAGTATTTT.

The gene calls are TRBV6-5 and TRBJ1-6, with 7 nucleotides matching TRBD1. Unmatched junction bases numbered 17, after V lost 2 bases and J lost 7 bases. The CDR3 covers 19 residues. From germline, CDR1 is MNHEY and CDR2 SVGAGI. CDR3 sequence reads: CASSYAIGTGDSSNSPLHF. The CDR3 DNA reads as TGTGCCAGCAGTTACGCTATAGGGACCGGGGACAGTTCAAATTCACCCCTCCACTTT.